This T cell receptor (beta chain) was found in a study of T cell repertoires and HLA-DP antigens. About the research overall: Donors were two male and one female, aged 18-to-29 to 60-to-69. Pre-culture CD4+ samples used 1,200 ng DNA versus approximately 0.2 ug for CD137+CD4+ sorts. Whole-study results and caveats: Average cumulative frequency of previously undetected clones was under 40% against one allele and under 55% against the other.

The assay was immunoSEQ multiplex PCR, and TCRdb's table has in-frame clones only and misses some. Of approximately 100,000 clones listed, more than 75% were seen once; the top ten hold 1.7%. The CDR3 runs 13 residues. Germline lookup yields CDR1 SQVTM and CDR2 ANQGSEA. J gave up 8 bases and V 6 bases, and 10 bases lay outside the gene matches. Details on this clone: Its antigen remains unknown.

This receptor was taken from a man aged 50-59 years in good health and CMV-seronegative. The sample comprised CD4+ T cells from PBMCs. The chain couples TRBV29-1 to TRBJ1-2; TRBD1 aligns across 9 bases. This CDR3 reads CSVDGDRVSGYTF. CDR3 bases: TGCAGCGTGGATGGGGACAGGGTAAGCGGCTACACCTTC.